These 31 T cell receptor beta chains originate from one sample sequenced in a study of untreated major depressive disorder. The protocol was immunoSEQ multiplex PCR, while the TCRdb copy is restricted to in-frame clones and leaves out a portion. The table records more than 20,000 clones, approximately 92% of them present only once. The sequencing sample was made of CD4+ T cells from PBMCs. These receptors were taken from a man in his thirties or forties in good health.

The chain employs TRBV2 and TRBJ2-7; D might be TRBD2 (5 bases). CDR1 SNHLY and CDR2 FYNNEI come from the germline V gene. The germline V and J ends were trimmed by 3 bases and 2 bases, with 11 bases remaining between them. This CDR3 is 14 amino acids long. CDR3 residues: CASSDITGTYEQYF. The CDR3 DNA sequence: TGTGCCAGCAGTGACATCACGGGGACCTACGAGCAGTACTTC.

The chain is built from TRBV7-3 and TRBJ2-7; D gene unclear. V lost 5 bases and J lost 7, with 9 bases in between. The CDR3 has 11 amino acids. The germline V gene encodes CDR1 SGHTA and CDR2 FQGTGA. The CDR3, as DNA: TGTGCCAGCAGCAAGGGTGGGGAGCAGTACTTC. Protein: CASSKGGEQYF.

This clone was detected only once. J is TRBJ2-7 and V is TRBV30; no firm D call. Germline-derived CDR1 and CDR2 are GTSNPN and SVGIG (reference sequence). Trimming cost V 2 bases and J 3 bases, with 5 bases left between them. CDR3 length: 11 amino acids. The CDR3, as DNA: TGTGCCTGGAGTAATGACTACGAGCAGTACTTC. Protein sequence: CAWSNDYEQYF.

The CDR3 DNA reads TGTGCCAGCAGTTACCGCCGGTGGACCGGGGAGCTGTTTTTT. Translating gives CASSYRRWTGELFF. V gene TRBV6-5 combines with J gene TRBJ2-2; D call uncertain. Germline values: CDR1 MNHEY, CDR2 SVGAGI. The CDR3 is 14 residues long. V lost 2 bases to trimming and J lost 5 bases, with 9 bases between them.

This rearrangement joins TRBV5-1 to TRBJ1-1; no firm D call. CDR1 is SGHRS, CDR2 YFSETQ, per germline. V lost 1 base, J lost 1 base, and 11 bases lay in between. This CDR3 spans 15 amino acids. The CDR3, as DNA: TGCGCCAGCAGCTTGTTGGGTGGAGAGAACACTGAAGCTTTCTTT. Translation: CASSLLGGENTEAFF. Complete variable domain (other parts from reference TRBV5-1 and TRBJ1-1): KAGVTQTPRYLIKTRGQQVTLSCSPISGHRSVSWYQQTPGQGLQFLFEYFSETQRNKGNFPGRFSGRQFSNSRSEMNVSTLELGDSALYLCASSLLGGENTEAFFGQGTRLTVV.

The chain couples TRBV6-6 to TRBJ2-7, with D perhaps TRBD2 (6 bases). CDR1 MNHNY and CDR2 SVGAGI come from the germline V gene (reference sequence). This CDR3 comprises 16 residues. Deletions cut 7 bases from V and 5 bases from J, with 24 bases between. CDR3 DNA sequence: TGTGCCAGCAATTGGGGTACTCGACTAGATGGGAACGAGCAGTACTTC. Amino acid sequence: CASNWGTRLDGNEQYF.

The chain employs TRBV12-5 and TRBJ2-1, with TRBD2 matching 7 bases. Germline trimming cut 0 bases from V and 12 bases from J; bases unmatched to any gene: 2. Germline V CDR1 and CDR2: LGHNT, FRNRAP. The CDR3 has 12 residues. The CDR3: CASGLVTGGQFF. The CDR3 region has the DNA TGTGCTAGTGGTTTGGTAACGGGGGGGCAGTTCTTC.

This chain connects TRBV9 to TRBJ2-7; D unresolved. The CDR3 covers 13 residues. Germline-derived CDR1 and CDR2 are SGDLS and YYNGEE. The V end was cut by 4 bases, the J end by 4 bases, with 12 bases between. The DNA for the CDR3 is TGTGCCAGCAGCCTGAGCTGGGGTTACGAGCAGTACTTC. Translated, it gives CASSLSWGYEQYF.

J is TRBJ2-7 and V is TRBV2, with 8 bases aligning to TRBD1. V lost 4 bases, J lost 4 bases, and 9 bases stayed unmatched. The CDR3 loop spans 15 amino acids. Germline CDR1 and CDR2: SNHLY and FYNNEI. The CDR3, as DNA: TGTGCCAGCAGTGCCCCCGACAGGGGACAATACGAGCAGTACTTC. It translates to CASSAPDRGQYEQYF.

The chain's CDR3 is CASTIETQPQHF. The CDR3 nucleotides are TGCGCCAGCACGATCGAAACTCAGCCCCAGCATTTT. The V gene is TRBV23-1, the J gene TRBJ1-5, with no clear D. TRBV23-1 is placed among ORFs of uncertain function. This CDR3 contains 12 residues. The germline V and J ends were trimmed by 7 bases and 6 bases, with 10 bases remaining between them.

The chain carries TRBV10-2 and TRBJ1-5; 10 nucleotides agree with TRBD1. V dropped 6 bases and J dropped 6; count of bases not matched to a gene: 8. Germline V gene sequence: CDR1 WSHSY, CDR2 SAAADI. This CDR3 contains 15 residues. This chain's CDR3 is CASRSGTGAGQPQHF. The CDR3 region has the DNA TGCGCCAGCAGATCCGGGACAGGGGCGGGTCAGCCCCAGCATTTT.

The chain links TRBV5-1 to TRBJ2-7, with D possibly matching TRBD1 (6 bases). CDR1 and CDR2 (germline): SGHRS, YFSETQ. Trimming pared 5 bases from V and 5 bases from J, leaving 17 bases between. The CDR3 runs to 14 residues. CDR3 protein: CASSRASEGDEQYF. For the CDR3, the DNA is TGCGCCAGCAGTCGGGCGTCCGAGGGGGACGAGCAGTACTTC.

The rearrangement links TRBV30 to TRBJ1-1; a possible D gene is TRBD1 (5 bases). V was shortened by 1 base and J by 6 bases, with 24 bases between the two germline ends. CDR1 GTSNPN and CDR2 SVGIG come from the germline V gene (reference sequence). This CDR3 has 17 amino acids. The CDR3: CAWSEGRGASYFPEAFF. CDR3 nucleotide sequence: TGTGCCTGGAGTGAGGGGAGAGGGGCGAGCTATTTCCCTGAAGCTTTCTTT. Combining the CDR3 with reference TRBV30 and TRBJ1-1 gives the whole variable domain SQTIHQWPATLVQPVGSPLSLECTVEGTSNPNLYWYRQAAGRGLQLLFYSVGIGQISSEVPQNLSASRPQDRQFILSSKKLLLSDSGFYLCAWSEGRGASYFPEAFFGQGTRLTVV.

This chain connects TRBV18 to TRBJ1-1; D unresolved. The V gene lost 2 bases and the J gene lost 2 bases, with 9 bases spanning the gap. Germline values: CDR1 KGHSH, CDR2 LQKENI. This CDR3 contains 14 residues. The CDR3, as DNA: TGTGCCAGCTCACCAGGGCGGGTTAACACTGAAGCTTTCTTT. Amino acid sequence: CASSPGRVNTEAFF.

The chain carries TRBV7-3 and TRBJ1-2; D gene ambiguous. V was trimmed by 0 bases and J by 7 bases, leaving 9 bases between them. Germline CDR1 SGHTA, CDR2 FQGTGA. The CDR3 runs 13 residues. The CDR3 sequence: CASSLTRHAGYTF. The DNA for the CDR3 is TGTGCCAGCAGCTTAACTAGGCACGCTGGCTACACCTTC.

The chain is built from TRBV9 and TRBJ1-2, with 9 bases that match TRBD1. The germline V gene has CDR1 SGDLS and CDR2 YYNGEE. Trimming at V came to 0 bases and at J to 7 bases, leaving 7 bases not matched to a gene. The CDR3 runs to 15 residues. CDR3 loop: CASSVEGQGTGGYTF. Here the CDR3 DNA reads TGTGCCAGCAGCGTAGAGGGACAGGGAACTGGTGGCTACACCTTC.

DNA of the CDR3: TGTGCCAGCAGTGGCTGGACTAGTCCTCCTAGCGAGCAGTACTTC. Residues: CASSGWTSPPSEQYF. The chain uses TRBV27 and TRBJ2-7; 7 bases map to TRBD2. CDR3 size: 15 residues. Looked up from germline, CDR1 is MNHEY and CDR2 is SMNVEV (reference sequence). The J segment lost 6 bases and the V segment lost 5 bases, leaving 13 bases of the junction unmatched.

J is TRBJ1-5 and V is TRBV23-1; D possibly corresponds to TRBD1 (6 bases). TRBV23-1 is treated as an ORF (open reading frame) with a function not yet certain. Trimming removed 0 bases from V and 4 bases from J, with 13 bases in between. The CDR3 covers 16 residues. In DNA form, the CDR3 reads TGCGCCAGCAGTCAATCGAGCGACAGGCTTAATCAGCCCCAGCATTTT. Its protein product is CASSQSSDRLNQPQHF.

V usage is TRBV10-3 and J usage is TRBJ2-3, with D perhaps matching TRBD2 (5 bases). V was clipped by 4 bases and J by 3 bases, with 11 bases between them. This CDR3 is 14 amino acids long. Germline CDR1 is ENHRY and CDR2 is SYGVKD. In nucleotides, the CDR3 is TGTGCCATCAGTGCCCGAGGGCGGACAGATACGCAGTATTTT. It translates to CAISARGRTDTQYF.

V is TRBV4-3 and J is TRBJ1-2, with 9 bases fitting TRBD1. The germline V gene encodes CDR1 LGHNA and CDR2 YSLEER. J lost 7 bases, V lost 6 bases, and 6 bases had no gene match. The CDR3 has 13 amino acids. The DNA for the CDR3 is TGCGCCAGCAGTGGGACAGGGTCGACTGGCTACACCTTC. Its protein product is CASSGTGSTGYTF.

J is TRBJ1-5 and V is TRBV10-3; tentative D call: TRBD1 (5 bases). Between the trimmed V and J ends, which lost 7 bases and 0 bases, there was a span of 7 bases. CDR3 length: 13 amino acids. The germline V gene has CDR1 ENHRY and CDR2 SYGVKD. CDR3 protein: CAIKGNSNQPQHF. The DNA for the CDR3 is TGTGCCATCAAGGGGAATAGCAATCAGCCCCAGCATTTT.

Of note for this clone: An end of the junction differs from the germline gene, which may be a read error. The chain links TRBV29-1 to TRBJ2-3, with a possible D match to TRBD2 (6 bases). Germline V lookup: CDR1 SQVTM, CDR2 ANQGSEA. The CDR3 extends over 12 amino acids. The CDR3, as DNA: TGCACCGTTGCCGGGGGAAGAGATACGCAGTATTTT. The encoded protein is CTVAGGRDTQYF.

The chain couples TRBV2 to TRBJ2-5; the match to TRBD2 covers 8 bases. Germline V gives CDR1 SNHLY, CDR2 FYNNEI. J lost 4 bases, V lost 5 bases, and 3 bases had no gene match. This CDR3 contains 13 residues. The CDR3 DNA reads TGTGCCAGCAGTCCGGGGGGGATAGAGACCCAGTACTTC. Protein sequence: CASSPGGIETQYF.

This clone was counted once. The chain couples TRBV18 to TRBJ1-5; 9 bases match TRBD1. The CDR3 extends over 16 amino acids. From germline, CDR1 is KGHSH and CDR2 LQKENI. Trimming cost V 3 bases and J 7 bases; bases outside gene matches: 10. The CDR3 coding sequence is TGTGCCAGCTCACCCTTACCGGGACAGGGCGAACAGCCCCAGCATTTT. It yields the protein CASSPLPGQGEQPQHF.

The CDR3 nucleotides read TGTGCCAGCTCCCAGGGAGTTAGGAACACTGAAGCTTTCTTT. Its translation: CASSQGVRNTEAFF. The genes are TRBV18 and TRBJ1-1, with TRBD1 as a possible D gene (5 bases). The CDR3 runs to 14 residues. Germline assignment: CDR1 KGHSH and CDR2 LQKENI. V was trimmed by 6 bases and J by 1 base, leaving 12 bases between them. Filled out from reference TRBV18 and TRBJ1-1, the complete variable domain reads NAGVMQNPRHLVRRRGQEARLRCSPMKGHSHVYWYRQLPEEGLKFMVYLQKENIIDESGMPKERFSAEFPKEGPSILRIQQVVRGDSAAYFCASSQGVRNTEAFFGQGTRLTVV.

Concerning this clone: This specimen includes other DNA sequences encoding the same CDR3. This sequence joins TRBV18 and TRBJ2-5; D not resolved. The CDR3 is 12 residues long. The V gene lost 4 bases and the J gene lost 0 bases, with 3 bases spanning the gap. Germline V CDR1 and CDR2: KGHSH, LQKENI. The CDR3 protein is CASSLYQETQYF. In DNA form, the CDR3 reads TGTGCCAGCTCACTCTACCAAGAGACCCAGTACTTC.

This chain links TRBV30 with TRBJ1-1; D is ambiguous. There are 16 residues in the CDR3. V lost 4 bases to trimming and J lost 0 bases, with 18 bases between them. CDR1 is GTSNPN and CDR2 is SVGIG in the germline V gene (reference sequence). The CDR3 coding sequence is TGTGCCTGGAATCAAAAGTCGGGCCGGCTGAACACTGAAGCTTTCTTT. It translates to CAWNQKSGRLNTEAFF.

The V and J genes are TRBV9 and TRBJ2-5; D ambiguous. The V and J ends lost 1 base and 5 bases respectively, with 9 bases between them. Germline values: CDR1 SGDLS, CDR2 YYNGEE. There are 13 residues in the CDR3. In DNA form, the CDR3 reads TGTGCCAGCAGCGTAAGCCTAGGGGAGACCCAGTACTTC. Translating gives CASSVSLGETQYF.

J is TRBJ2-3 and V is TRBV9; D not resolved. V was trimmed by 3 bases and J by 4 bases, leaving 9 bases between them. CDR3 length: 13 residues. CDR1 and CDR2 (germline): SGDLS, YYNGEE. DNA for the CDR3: TGTGCCAGCAGCGGAGATTATTCAGATACGCAGTATTTT. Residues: CASSGDYSDTQYF.

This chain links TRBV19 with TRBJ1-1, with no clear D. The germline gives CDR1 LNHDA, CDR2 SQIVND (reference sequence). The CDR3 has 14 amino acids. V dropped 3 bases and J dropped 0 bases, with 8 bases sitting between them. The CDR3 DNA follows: TGTGCCAGTAGTATGTACAGTATGAACACTGAAGCTTTCTTT. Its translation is CASSMYSMNTEAFF.

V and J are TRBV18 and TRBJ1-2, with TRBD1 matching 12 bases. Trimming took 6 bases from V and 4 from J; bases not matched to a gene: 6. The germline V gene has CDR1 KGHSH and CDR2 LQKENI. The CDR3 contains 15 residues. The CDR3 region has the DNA TGTGCCAGCTCCTCCGGGACAGGGGGCGTCTATGGCTACACCTTC. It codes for CASSSGTGGVYGYTF.